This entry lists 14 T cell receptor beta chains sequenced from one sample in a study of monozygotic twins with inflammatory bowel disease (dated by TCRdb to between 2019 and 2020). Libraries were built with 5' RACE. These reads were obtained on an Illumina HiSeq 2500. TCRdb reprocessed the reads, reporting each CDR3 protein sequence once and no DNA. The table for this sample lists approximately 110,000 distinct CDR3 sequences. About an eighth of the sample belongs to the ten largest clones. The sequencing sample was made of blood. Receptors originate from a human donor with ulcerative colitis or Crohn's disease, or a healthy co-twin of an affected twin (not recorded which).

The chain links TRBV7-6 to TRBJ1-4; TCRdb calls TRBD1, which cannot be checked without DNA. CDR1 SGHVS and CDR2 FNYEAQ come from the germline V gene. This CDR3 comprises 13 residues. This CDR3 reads CASSPGQGAQLFF.

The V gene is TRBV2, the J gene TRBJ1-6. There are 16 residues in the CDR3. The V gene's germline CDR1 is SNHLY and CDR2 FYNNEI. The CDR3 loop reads CASSKSYGSYNSPLHF.

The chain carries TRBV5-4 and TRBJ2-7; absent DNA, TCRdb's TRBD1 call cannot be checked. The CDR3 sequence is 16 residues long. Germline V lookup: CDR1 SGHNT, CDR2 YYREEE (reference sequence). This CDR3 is CASSYHSGETFHEQYF.

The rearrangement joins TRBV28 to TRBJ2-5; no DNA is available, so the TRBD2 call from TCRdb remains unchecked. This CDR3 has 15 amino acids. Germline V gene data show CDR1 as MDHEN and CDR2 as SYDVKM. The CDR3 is CASSLAGLDWETQYF.

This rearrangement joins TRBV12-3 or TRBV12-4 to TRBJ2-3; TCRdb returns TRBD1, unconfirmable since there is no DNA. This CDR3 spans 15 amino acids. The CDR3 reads CASIPGAPSTDTQYF.

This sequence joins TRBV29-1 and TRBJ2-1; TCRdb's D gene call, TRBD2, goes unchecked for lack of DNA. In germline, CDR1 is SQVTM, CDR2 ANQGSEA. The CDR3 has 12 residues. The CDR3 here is CSVNEGSNEQFF.

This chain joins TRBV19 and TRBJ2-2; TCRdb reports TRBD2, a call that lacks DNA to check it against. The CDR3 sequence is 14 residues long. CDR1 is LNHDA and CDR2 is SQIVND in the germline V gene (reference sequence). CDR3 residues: CASRGEGDTGELFF.

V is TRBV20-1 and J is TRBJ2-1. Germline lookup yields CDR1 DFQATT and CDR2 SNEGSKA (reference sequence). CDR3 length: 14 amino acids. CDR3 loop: CSAPRALTYNEQFF.

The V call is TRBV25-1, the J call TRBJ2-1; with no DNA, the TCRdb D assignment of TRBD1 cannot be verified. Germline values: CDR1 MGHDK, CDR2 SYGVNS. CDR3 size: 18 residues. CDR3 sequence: CASSDWAPDRGVSNEQFF.

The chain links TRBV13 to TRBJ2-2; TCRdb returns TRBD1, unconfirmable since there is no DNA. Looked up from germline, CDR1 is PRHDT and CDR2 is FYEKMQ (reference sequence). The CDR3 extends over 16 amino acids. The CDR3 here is CASSLDGRVETGVLFF. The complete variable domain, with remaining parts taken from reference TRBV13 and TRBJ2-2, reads AAGVIQSPRHLIKEKRETATLKCYPIPRHDTVYWYQQGPGQDPQFLISFYEKMQSDKGSIPDRFSAQQFSDYHSELNMSSLELGDSALYFCASSLDGRVETGVLFFGEGSRLTVL.

This CDR3 is CASSFSPRSYEQYF. The V call is TRBV13, the J call TRBJ2-7; TCRdb's D call, TRBD1, is unchecked because there is no DNA. There are 14 residues in the CDR3. Germline V CDR1 and CDR2: PRHDT, FYEKMQ (reference sequence).

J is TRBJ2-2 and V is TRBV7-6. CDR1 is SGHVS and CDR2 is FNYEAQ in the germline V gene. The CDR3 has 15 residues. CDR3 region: CASSFGREFTGELFF.

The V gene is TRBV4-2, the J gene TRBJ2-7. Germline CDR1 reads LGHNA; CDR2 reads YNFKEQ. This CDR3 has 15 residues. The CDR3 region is CASSQEDQGVHEQYF.

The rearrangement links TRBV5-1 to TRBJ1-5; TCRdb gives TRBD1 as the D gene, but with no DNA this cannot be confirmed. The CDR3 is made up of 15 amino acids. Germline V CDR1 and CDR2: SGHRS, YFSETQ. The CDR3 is CASSQGTGGNQPQHF.